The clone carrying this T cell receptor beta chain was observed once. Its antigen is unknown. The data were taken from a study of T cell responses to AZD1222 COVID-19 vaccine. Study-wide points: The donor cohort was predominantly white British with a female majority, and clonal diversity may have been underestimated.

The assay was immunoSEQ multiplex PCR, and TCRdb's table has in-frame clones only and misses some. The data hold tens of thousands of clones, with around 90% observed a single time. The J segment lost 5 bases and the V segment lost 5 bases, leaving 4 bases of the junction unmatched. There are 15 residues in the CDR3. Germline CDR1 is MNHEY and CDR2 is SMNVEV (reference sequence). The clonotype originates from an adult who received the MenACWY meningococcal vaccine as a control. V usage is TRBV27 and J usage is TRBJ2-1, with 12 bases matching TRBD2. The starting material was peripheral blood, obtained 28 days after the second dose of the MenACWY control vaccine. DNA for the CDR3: TGTGCCAGCAGTCCGAGACTAGCGGGAGACAATGAGCAGTTCTTC. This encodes CASSPRLAGDNEQFF.